These 9 T cell receptor beta chains were sequenced from one sample in a study of blood T cells in healthy people across ages. Through a sample-barcoded 5' primer and a J-beta primer mix, a second PCR was run for roughly 6 to 12 cycles. TCRdb processed the 5' RACE reads anew with MiXCR; each CDR3 protein has one entry. The table lists over 600,000 distinct CDR3 sequences, roughly 21% of them singletons. Sequenced: blood. These receptor sequences come from a man between 65 and 80 years old in good health.

This clonotype has a handful of counts. The chain couples TRBV9 to TRBJ1-3; no definite D call. The V gene's germline CDR1 is SGDLS and CDR2 YYNGEE. The V end was cut by 1 base, the J end by 0 bases, with 8 bases between. CDR3 length equals 15 residues. The CDR3 DNA reads TGTGCCAGCAGCGTATTGGAGAGCTCTGGAAACACCATATATTTT. Amino acids: CASSVLESSGNTIYF.

This clonotype was seen only a few times. The chain has TRBV5-1 and TRBJ2-5; no reliable D call. The J call may be faulty, since TRBJ2-7 better matches the DNA end. CDR1 is SGHRS, CDR2 YFSETQ, per germline. The CDR3 spans 17 residues. The CDR3 DNA sequence: TGCGCCAGCAGCTTGGTTTGGACCGGTGCCCCGACGGACGAGCAGTACTTC. As protein: CASSLVWTGAPTDEQYF.

J is TRBJ2-3 and V is TRBV5-1, with 7 bases matching TRBD2. The germline CDR1 and CDR2 sequences are SGHRS and YFSETQ. Germline trimming cut 0 bases from V and 7 bases from J; bases unmatched to any gene: 5. CDR3 size: 14 residues. CDR3 protein: CASSLGGRGNTQYF. CDR3 DNA sequence: TGCGCCAGCAGCTTGGGCGGGAGAGGAAATACGCAGTATTTT.

This clonotype was detected only a few times. The rearrangement joins TRBV7-2 to TRBJ2-1; 7 positions match TRBD1. The CDR3 extends over 12 amino acids. Germline CDR1 reads SGHTA; CDR2 reads FQGNSA. Trimming took 3 bases from V and 12 from J; bases not matched to a gene: 5. CDR3 DNA: TGTGCCAGCAGCTTTATGACAGGGTGGCAGTTCTTC. It encodes CASSFMTGWQFF.

This clonotype was seen at least ten times. This sequence joins TRBV10-3 and TRBJ2-2; D is ambiguous. The CDR3 is made up of 13 amino acids. Germline CDR1 and CDR2: ENHRY and SYGVKD. Deletions cut 2 bases from V and 3 bases from J, with 4 bases between. The CDR3 is CAISEHDTGELFF. The CDR3 nucleotides are TGTGCCATCAGTGAGCACGACACCGGGGAGCTGTTTTTT.

This clonotype was seen repeatedly, ten times or more. This chain joins TRBV9 and TRBJ2-5; the match to TRBD2 covers 9 bases. The CDR3 has 16 residues. The junction had 4 bases not matched to a gene; V was cut back by 0 bases and J by 1 base. Per germline, CDR1 SGDLS and CDR2 YYNGEE. CDR3 in DNA: TGTGCCAGCAGCGTAGGGGAGACTAGCGGCCAAGAGACCCAGTACTTC. The encoded protein is CASSVGETSGQETQYF.

This clonotype was observed a few times. The chain has TRBV5-5 and TRBJ2-3; D might be TRBD1 or TRBD2, each matching 5 bases. Trimming removed 0 bases at V and 8 bases at J, with 16 bases between. The CDR3 consists of 15 residues. Germline V gene lookup returns CDR1 SGHKS and CDR2 YYEKEE (reference sequence). CDR3 DNA sequence: TGTGCCAGCAGCTTGGGGGGGACCTCGTCAGCTACGCAGTATTTT. Protein product: CASSLGGTSSATQYF.

This clonotype was seen a few times. CDR3 loop: CASSSQGAGNQPQHF. CDR3 DNA: TGTGCCAGCAGCTCTCAGGGGGCGGGCAATCAGCCCCAGCATTTT. The chain couples TRBV7-2 to TRBJ1-5; 8 nucleotides match TRBD1. After removal of 4 bases from V and 2 bases from J, the junction contained 4 bases not matched to a gene. This CDR3 has 15 residues. Germline V gene data show CDR1 as SGHTA and CDR2 as FQGNSA.

V usage is TRBV6-1 and J usage is TRBJ1-1; 7 nucleotides agree with TRBD1. CDR1 and CDR2 (germline): MNHNS, SASEGT. This CDR3 has 14 residues. V lost 6 bases, J lost 4 bases, and 8 bases stayed unmatched. The CDR3 is CASSPRGEGTEAFF. The CDR3 bases are TGTGCCAGCAGCCCCAGGGGGGAGGGCACTGAAGCTTTCTTT.